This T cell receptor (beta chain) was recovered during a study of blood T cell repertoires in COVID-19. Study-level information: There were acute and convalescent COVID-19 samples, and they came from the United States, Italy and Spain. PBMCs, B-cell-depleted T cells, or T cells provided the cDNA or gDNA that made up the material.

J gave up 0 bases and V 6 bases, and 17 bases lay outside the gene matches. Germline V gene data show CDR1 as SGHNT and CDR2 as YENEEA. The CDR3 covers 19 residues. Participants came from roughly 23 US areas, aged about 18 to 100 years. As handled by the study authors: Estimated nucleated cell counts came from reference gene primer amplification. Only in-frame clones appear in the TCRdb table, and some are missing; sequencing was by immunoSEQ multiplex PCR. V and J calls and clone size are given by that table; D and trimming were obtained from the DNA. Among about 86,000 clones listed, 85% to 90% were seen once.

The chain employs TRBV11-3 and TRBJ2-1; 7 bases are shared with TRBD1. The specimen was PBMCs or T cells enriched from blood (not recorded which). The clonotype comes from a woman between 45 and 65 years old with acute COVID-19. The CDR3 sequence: CASSLSSGQFVSSYNEQFF. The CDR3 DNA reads TGTGCCAGCAGTCTTTCATCGGGACAGTTCGTAAGCTCCTACAATGAGCAGTTCTTC.